Below, one TCR beta chain is given with its context. All the patients suffered relapse after autologous stem cell transplantation, and brentuximab vedotin exposure differed. The sample originates from a study of PD-1 blockade in classical Hodgkin lymphoma. This CDR3 region has 17 residues. Generated by immunoSEQ multiplex PCR, the TCRdb table keeps only in-frame clones and is missing some. The sample consists of about 41,000 clones, approximately 80% of them appearing once. The clonotype originates from a human donor with classical Hodgkin lymphoma. Specimen: peripheral blood mononuclear cells (PBMCs), collected at baseline. The chain couples TRBV21-1 to TRBJ2-7; the D call in the table, TRBD2, was not verified against the DNA. TRBV21-1 is described as a pseudogene. The CDR3 DNA is TGTGCCAGCCCTGGACTAGCGGGAGCCCCGAATAGGTACGAGCAGTACTTC. Residues: CASPGLAGAPNRYEQYF.